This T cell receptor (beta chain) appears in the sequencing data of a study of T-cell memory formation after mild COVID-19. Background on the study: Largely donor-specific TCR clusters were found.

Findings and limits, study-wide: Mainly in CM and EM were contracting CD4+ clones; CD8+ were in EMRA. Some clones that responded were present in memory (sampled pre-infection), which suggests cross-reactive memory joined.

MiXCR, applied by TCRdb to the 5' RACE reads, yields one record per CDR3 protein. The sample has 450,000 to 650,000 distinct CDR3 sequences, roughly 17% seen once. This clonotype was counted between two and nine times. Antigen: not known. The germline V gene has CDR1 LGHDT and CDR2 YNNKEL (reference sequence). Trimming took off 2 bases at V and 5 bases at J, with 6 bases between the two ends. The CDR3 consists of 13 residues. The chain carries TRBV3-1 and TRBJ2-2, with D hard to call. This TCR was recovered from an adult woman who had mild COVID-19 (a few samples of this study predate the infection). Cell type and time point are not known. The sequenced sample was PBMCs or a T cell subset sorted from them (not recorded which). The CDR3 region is CASSQFLTGELFF. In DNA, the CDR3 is TGTGCCAGCAGCCAATTTTTAACCGGGGAGCTGTTTTTT.